The T cell receptor beta chain under discussion was sequenced for a study of blood T cell repertoires in COVID-19. Study information: Samples came from the United States, Italy and Spain, spanning acute and convalescent COVID-19. In each case, the material was cDNA or gDNA derived from T cells, B-cell-depleted T cells, or PBMCs.

In the original analysis: Amplification from reference gene primers served as the basis for estimated nucleated cell counts. Sequencing was performed with immunoSEQ multiplex PCR; in TCRdb, only in-frame clones are kept and a portion is missing. Clonal size and the V and J genes are those of that table, whereas D and trimming came from the DNA. The repertoire includes over 250,000 clones, 83% of them detected once, and over 9% sits in the top ten. The CDR3 length is 14 residues. Trimming took 6 bases from V and 1 from J, leaving 10 bases between them. CDR1 is MNHEY, CDR2 SVGAGI, per germline. The TCR originated in a woman aged 45-59 years who had recovered from COVID-19. The chain links TRBV6-5 to TRBJ1-3; the D is unclear. Material for sequencing was peripheral blood. The DNA of the CDR3 is TGTGCCAGCAGCGGTCGGGGTTCTGGAAACACCATATATTTT. It specifies CASSGRGSGNTIYF.